This TCR beta chain derives from a study of vaccination effects on CD4 cells after COVID-19. About this clone: Its antigen is not known.

General study findings and limits: Infection-derived and vaccine-derived clones contracted markedly late after vaccination. The vaccine-induced clones of healthy vaccinees included only 1 of 255 that cross-reacted with common cold coronaviruses.

Data came from immunoSEQ multiplex PCR; TCRdb stores just in-frame clones and leaves some out. This sample has under 40,000 clones; 82% occur once, and the top ten carry nearly 3%. At the end of less than 12 days of culture, CD4+ T cells were isolated. Nucleocapsid antibodies were negative in the vaccine recipients, who had never had SARS-CoV-2 infection. A half-medium replacement with IL-2 medium was carried out on days 3 and 7. The TCR was taken from a human donor who received a COVID-19 vaccine. Sequencing used CD4+ T cells from PBMCs cultured without peptide, obtained before COVID-19 vaccination.

The chain's CDR3 is CASSNGGGSSPLHF. DNA of the CDR3: TGTGCCAGCAGTAACGGAGGAGGGTCTTCACCCCTCCACTTT. The chain links TRBV6-1 to TRBJ1-6; D gene uncertain. V lost 5 bases and J lost 9, with 14 bases in between. The length of the CDR3 is 14 residues. Germline V gene lookup returns CDR1 MNHNS and CDR2 SASEGT.